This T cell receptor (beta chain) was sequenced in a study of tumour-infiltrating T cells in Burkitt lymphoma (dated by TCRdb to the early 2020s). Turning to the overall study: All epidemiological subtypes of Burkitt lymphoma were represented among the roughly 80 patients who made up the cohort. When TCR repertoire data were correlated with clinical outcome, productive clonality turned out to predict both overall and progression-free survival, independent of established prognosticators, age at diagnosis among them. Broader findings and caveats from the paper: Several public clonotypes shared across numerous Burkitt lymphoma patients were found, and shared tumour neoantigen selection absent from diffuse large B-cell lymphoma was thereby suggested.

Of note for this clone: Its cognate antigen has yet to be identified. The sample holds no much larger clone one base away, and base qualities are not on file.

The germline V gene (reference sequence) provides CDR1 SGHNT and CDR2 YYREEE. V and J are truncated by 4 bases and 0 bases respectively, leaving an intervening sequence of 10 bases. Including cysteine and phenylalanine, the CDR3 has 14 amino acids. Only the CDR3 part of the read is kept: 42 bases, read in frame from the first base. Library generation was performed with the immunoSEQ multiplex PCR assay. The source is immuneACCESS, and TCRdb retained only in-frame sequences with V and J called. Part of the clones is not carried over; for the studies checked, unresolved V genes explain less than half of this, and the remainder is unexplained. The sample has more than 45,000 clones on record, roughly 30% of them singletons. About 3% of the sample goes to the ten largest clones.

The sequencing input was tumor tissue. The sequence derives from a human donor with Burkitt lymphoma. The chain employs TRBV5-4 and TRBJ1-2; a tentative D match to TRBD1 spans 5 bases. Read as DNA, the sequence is TGTGCCAGCAGCACGCCAGGGACTAACTATGGCTACACCTTC. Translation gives CASSTPGTNYGYTF.